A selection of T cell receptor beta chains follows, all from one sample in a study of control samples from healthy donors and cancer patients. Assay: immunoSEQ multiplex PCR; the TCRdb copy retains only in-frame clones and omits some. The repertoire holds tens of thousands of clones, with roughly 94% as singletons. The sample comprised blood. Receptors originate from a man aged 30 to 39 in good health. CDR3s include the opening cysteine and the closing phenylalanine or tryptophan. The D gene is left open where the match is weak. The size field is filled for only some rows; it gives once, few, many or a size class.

cdr3_aa: CASSIGTGDISEAFF; cdr3_nt: TGTGCCAGTAGTATTGGGACAGGGGATATCTCTGAAGCTTTCTTT; d_call: TRBD1; v_call: TRBV19; clone_size: -; j_call: TRBJ1-1
cdr3_aa: CASRAGAGGGEQFF; cdr3_nt: TGTGCCAGCAGAGCGGGAGCAGGAGGGGGGGAGCAGTTCTTC; d_call: TRBD2; v_call: TRBV6-4; clone_size: -; j_call: TRBJ2-1
cdr3_aa: CASSQGTGETNEKLFF; cdr3_nt: TGCGCCAGCAGCCAAGGTACGGGCGAGACTAATGAAAAACTGTTTTTT; d_call: -; v_call: TRBV4-1; clone_size: -; j_call: TRBJ1-4
cdr3_aa: CASSQAGTQPYGYTF; cdr3_nt: TGCGCCAGCAGCCAAGCCGGAACTCAACCTTATGGCTACACCTTC; d_call: -; v_call: TRBV4-3; clone_size: -; j_call: TRBJ1-2
cdr3_aa: CAWTLGSLAGELFF; cdr3_nt: TGTGCCTGGACTCTAGGGTCTCTGGCCGGGGAGCTGTTTTTT; d_call: -; v_call: TRBV30; clone_size: -; j_call: TRBJ2-2
cdr3_aa: CASREAGDRTQPQHF; cdr3_nt: TGTGCCAGCAGAGAGGCGGGGGACAGGACTCAGCCCCAGCATTTT; d_call: TRBD1; v_call: TRBV2; clone_size: -; j_call: TRBJ1-5
cdr3_aa: CASSGQAGLHKLTDTQYF; cdr3_nt: TGTGCCAGCAGCGGACAGGCGGGACTCCACAAGCTCACAGATACGCAGTATTTT; d_call: -; v_call: TRBV13; clone_size: -; j_call: TRBJ2-3
cdr3_aa: CASTGTGDTGELFF; cdr3_nt: TGTGCCAGTACTGGGACAGGGGACACCGGGGAGCTGTTTTTT; d_call: TRBD1; v_call: TRBV19; clone_size: -; j_call: TRBJ2-2
cdr3_aa: CSVITGGYTGELFF; cdr3_nt: TGCAGCGTTATAACAGGGGGCTACACCGGGGAGCTGTTTTTT; d_call: TRBD1; v_call: TRBV29-1; clone_size: -; j_call: TRBJ2-2
cdr3_aa: CASSWTRNTEAFF; cdr3_nt: TGTGCCAGCAGTTGGACGAGGAACACTGAAGCTTTCTTT; d_call: -; v_call: TRBV12-3/TRBV12-4; clone_size: -; j_call: TRBJ1-1
cdr3_aa: CASSTHPVRSFSNQPQHF; cdr3_nt: TGTGCCAGCAGCACCCATCCAGTCCGATCTTTTAGCAATCAGCCCCAGCATTTT; d_call: -; v_call: TRBV21-1; clone_size: -; j_call: TRBJ1-5
cdr3_aa: CASSVAQQGYTEAFF; cdr3_nt: TGTGCCAGCAGCGTAGCTCAACAGGGGTACACTGAAGCTTTCTTT; d_call: TRBD1; v_call: TRBV9; clone_size: -; j_call: TRBJ1-1
cdr3_aa: CATGGGLADYNEQFF; cdr3_nt: TGTGCCACCGGGGGGGGACTAGCGGATTACAATGAGCAGTTCTTC; d_call: TRBD2; v_call: TRBV24-1; clone_size: -; j_call: TRBJ2-1
cdr3_aa: CAISDSGTGELFF; cdr3_nt: TGTGCCATCAGTGATTCTGGAACCGGGGAGCTGTTTTTT; d_call: -; v_call: TRBV10-3; clone_size: -; j_call: TRBJ2-2
cdr3_aa: CASSPRLAGGSSYEQYF; cdr3_nt: TGTGCCAGTAGTCCAAGACTAGCGGGAGGGAGCTCCTACGAGCAGTACTTC; d_call: TRBD2; v_call: TRBV19; clone_size: -; j_call: TRBJ2-7
cdr3_aa: CASSQYKANYGYTF; cdr3_nt: TGCGCCAGCAGCCAATATAAGGCTAACTATGGCTACACCTTC; d_call: -; v_call: TRBV4-3; clone_size: -; j_call: TRBJ1-2
cdr3_aa: CASSSSGTGMVF; cdr3_nt: TGTGCCAGCAGCTCCTCGGGGACTGGCATGGTCTTC; d_call: -; v_call: TRBV13; clone_size: -; j_call: TRBJ2-1
cdr3_aa: CASSPRGQGMNTEAFF; cdr3_nt: TGTGCCAGCTCACCGCGGGGACAGGGGATGAACACTGAAGCTTTCTTT; d_call: TRBD1; v_call: TRBV18; clone_size: once; j_call: TRBJ1-1
cdr3_aa: CASSQTRSSYNEQFF; cdr3_nt: TGTGCCAGCAGCCAGACTAGGAGCTCCTACAATGAGCAGTTCTTC; d_call: -; v_call: TRBV6-7; clone_size: -; j_call: TRBJ2-1
cdr3_aa: CATSDLPGGNGYTF; cdr3_nt: TGTGCCACCAGTGATTTGCCCGGGGGCAATGGCTACACCTTC; d_call: -; v_call: TRBV24-1; clone_size: -; j_call: TRBJ1-2
cdr3_aa: CASSQDRRNTEAFF; cdr3_nt: TGCGCCAGCAGCCAAGATAGGAGGAACACTGAAGCTTTCTTT; d_call: -; v_call: TRBV4-3; clone_size: -; j_call: TRBJ1-1
cdr3_aa: CASSLLRDRYLNTEAFF; cdr3_nt: TGTGCCAGCAGTCTCCTCCGGGACAGATACTTGAACACTGAAGCTTTCTTT; d_call: TRBD1; v_call: TRBV4-2; clone_size: -; j_call: TRBJ1-1
cdr3_aa: CASRRTGEPQPQHF; cdr3_nt: TGTGCCAGCAGACGGACAGGGGAACCTCAGCCCCAGCATTTT; d_call: TRBD1; v_call: TRBV28; clone_size: -; j_call: TRBJ1-5
cdr3_aa: CASRSPANYGYTF; cdr3_nt: TGTGCCAGCCGCTCCCCAGCTAACTATGGCTACACCTTC; d_call: -; v_call: TRBV6-5; clone_size: once; j_call: TRBJ1-2
cdr3_aa: CSAEYQGGTEAFF; cdr3_nt: TGCAGCGCCGAGTACCAGGGTGGCACTGAAGCTTTCTTT; d_call: -; v_call: TRBV29-1; clone_size: once; j_call: TRBJ1-1
cdr3_aa: CASSPRDGYNQPQHF; cdr3_nt: TGTGCCAGCAGCCCCCGGGACGGTTACAATCAGCCCCAGCATTTT; d_call: -; v_call: TRBV9; clone_size: -; j_call: TRBJ1-5
cdr3_aa: CASSYQGYEQYF; cdr3_nt: TGTGCCAGCAGTTACCAGGGGTACGAGCAGTACTTC; d_call: -; v_call: TRBV6-5; clone_size: -; j_call: TRBJ2-7
cdr3_aa: CASSLADKNYGYTF; cdr3_nt: TGCGCCAGCAGCTTGGCCGACAAAAACTATGGCTACACCTTC; d_call: -; v_call: TRBV5-1; clone_size: -; j_call: TRBJ1-2
cdr3_aa: CASSWTTTDTQYF; cdr3_nt: TGTGCCAGCAGCTGGACGACCACAGATACGCAGTATTTT; d_call: -; v_call: TRBV7-3; clone_size: -; j_call: TRBJ2-3
cdr3_aa: CASSYRDQRAFF; cdr3_nt: TGTGCCAGTAGTTACCGGGACCAACGAGCTTTCTTT; d_call: -; v_call: TRBV19; clone_size: once; j_call: TRBJ1-1
cdr3_aa: CASSSYGNEQFF; cdr3_nt: TGTGCCAGCAGTTCGTACGGGAATGAGCAGTTCTTC; d_call: -; v_call: TRBV6-4; clone_size: few; j_call: TRBJ2-1
cdr3_aa: CSVVTGDYGYTF; cdr3_nt: TGCAGCGTTGTGACAGGCGACTATGGCTACACCTTC; d_call: -; v_call: TRBV29-1; clone_size: once; j_call: TRBJ1-2
cdr3_aa: CASSFTPVGPMNTEAFF; cdr3_nt: TGTGCCAGCAGCTTTACTCCGGTAGGTCCCATGAACACTGAAGCTTTCTTT; d_call: -; v_call: TRBV7-4; clone_size: -; j_call: TRBJ1-1
cdr3_aa: CASSPDLMGKYF; cdr3_nt: TGTGCCAGCAGCCCCGACCTTATGGGCAAGTATTTT; d_call: -; v_call: TRBV6-2/TRBV6-3; clone_size: once; j_call: TRBJ2-3
cdr3_aa: CASSRSPGSGIPGYTF; cdr3_nt: TGTGCCAGCAGCCGCAGCCCCGGTTCGGGGATTCCAGGCTACACCTTC; d_call: -; v_call: TRBV28; clone_size: -; j_call: TRBJ1-2
cdr3_aa: CASRGAGVSYNEQFF; cdr3_nt: TGTGCCAGTAGGGGAGCAGGGGTTTCCTACAATGAGCAGTTCTTC; d_call: -; v_call: TRBV19; clone_size: -; j_call: TRBJ2-1
cdr3_aa: CASSEQPRQPQHF; cdr3_nt: TGTGCCAGCAGTGAACAACCCAGACAGCCCCAGCATTTT; d_call: -; v_call: TRBV27; clone_size: -; j_call: TRBJ1-5
cdr3_aa: CASRSPGQDGGYTF; cdr3_nt: TGTGCCAGCAGGAGCCCGGGACAGGATGGGGGCTACACCTTC; d_call: TRBD1; v_call: TRBV5-5; clone_size: -; j_call: TRBJ1-2
cdr3_aa: CASSYSRGTEAFF; cdr3_nt: TGTGCCAGCAGTTACTCGAGGGGTACTGAAGCTTTCTTT; d_call: -; v_call: TRBV6-5; clone_size: -; j_call: TRBJ1-1
cdr3_aa: CARSRGERVDGYTF; cdr3_nt: TGCGCCCGCAGCCGGGGGGAGAGGGTCGATGGCTACACCTTC; d_call: -; v_call: TRBV4-3; clone_size: -; j_call: TRBJ1-2
cdr3_aa: CASSPSAGRGTQYF; cdr3_nt: TGCGCCAGCAGCCCTTCGGCGGGTCGGGGTACGCAGTATTTT; d_call: -; v_call: TRBV5-1; clone_size: once; j_call: TRBJ2-3
cdr3_aa: CSARGQLSSGNTIYF; cdr3_nt: TGCAGCGCCCGGGGACAGCTCAGCTCTGGAAACACCATATATTTT; d_call: TRBD1; v_call: TRBV29-1; clone_size: once; j_call: TRBJ1-3
cdr3_aa: CASSLLAGENEQYF; cdr3_nt: TGCGCCAGCAGCTTACTAGCGGGAGAAAACGAGCAGTACTTC; d_call: TRBD2; v_call: TRBV5-1; clone_size: -; j_call: TRBJ2-7
cdr3_aa: CATIAASGDEQFF; cdr3_nt: TGTGCCACCATTGCAGCTAGCGGGGATGAGCAGTTCTTC; d_call: TRBD2; v_call: TRBV24-1; clone_size: -; j_call: TRBJ2-1
cdr3_aa: CASSQLGERDTQYF; cdr3_nt: TGCGCCAGCAGTCAACTGGGGGAACGAGATACGCAGTATTTT; d_call: -; v_call: TRBV23-1; clone_size: -; j_call: TRBJ2-3
cdr3_aa: CASSLGTRGLGTEAFF; cdr3_nt: TGTGCCAGCAGCTTGGGTACAAGGGGCCTCGGGACTGAAGCTTTCTTT; d_call: -; v_call: TRBV5-8; clone_size: -; j_call: TRBJ1-1
cdr3_aa: CASSRFVPHRSGRVGETQYF; cdr3_nt: TGTGCCAGCAGTCGTTTCGTTCCCCATCGTAGCGGGAGGGTCGGAGAGACCCAGTACTTC; d_call: TRBD2; v_call: TRBV6-6; clone_size: few; j_call: TRBJ2-5
cdr3_aa: CASSQNPPGSYNSPLHF; cdr3_nt: TGTGCCAGCAGCCAAAATCCTCCGGGATCCTATAATTCACCCCTCCACTTT; d_call: -; v_call: TRBV27; clone_size: -; j_call: TRBJ1-6
cdr3_aa: CASSLWMAGMYEQYF; cdr3_nt: TGTGCCAGCAGTTTATGGATGGCAGGGATGTACGAGCAGTACTTC; d_call: -; v_call: TRBV28; clone_size: -; j_call: TRBJ2-7
cdr3_aa: CATSDQRGGLYNEQFF; cdr3_nt: TGTGCCACCAGTGACCAGCGCGGGGGGCTTTACAATGAGCAGTTCTTC; d_call: TRBD2; v_call: TRBV24-1; clone_size: -; j_call: TRBJ2-1
cdr3_aa: CATREGGITDTQYF; cdr3_nt: TGTGCCACCAGGGAAGGGGGGATCACAGATACGCAGTATTTT; d_call: -; v_call: TRBV24-1; clone_size: -; j_call: TRBJ2-3
cdr3_aa: CASSLRNEQFF; cdr3_nt: TGTGCCAGCAGCCTGAGGAATGAGCAGTTCTTC; d_call: -; v_call: TRBV3-1/TRBV3-2; clone_size: -; j_call: TRBJ2-1
cdr3_aa: CASSQQGQGFYNEQFF; cdr3_nt: TGTGCCAGCAGTCAGCAGGGACAGGGGTTCTACAATGAGCAGTTCTTC; d_call: TRBD1; v_call: TRBV6-2/TRBV6-3; clone_size: -; j_call: TRBJ2-1
cdr3_aa: CASSPRKWDTQYF; cdr3_nt: TGCGCCAGCAGCCCACGGAAATGGGATACGCAGTATTTT; d_call: -; v_call: TRBV4-3; clone_size: -; j_call: TRBJ2-3